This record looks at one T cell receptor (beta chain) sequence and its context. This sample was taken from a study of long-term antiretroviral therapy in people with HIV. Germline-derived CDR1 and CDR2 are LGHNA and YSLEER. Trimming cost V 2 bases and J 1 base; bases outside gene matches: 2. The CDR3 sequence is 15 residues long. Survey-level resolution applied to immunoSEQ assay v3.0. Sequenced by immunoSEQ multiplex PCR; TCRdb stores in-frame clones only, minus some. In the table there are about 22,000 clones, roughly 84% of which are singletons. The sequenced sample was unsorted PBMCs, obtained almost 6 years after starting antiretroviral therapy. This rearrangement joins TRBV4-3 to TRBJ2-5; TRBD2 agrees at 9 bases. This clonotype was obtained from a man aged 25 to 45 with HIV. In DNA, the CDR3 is TGCGCCAGCAGCCAATTGCGGGGGGGCCAAGAGACCCAGTACTTC. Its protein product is CASSQLRGGQETQYF.